The 26 T cell receptor beta chains below were found in one sample sequenced in a study of blood T cells in healthy people across ages. It was with a sample-barcoded 5' primer and a J-beta primer mix that a second PCR of roughly 7 to 12 cycles was run. TCRdb passed the 5' RACE reads through MiXCR, listing each CDR3 protein once. The sample has roughly 1,500,000 distinct CDR3 sequences; 42% are singletons. The source material was blood. The receptors stem from a woman under 30 in good health.

This clonotype occurred a few times. This chain joins TRBV12-3 or TRBV12-4 and TRBJ2-1; tentative D call: TRBD2 (7 bases). The CDR3 is 15 residues long. Trimming stripped 5 bases from V and 1 base from J, with 12 bases between. The CDR3 spells CASSAGAVSYNEQFF. In nucleotides, the CDR3 is TGTGCCAGCAGTGCGGGGGCAGTTTCCTACAATGAGCAGTTCTTC.

This clonotype was seen a few times. The V gene is TRBV29-1, the J gene TRBJ2-1, with a tentative D call TRBD2 (5 bases). With 1 base removed from V and 6 bases from J, the gap between germline ends came to 7 bases. CDR1 is SQVTM, CDR2 ANQGSEA, per germline. The CDR3 is made up of 12 amino acids. This chain's CDR3 is CSVEAAGNEQFF. In DNA, the CDR3 is TGCAGCGTTGAAGCTGCGGGCAATGAGCAGTTCTTC.

The rearrangement uses TRBV6-4 and TRBJ1-1, with D unresolved. With 6 bases removed from V and 7 bases from J, the gap between germline ends came to 21 bases. This CDR3 has 15 amino acids. Germline values: CDR1 MRHNA, CDR2 SNTAGT. Written as DNA, the CDR3 is TGTGCCAGCAGCCCCGACCTCGGGTTAGTAAGTGAAGCTTTCTTT. Protein: CASSPDLGLVSEAFF.

This clonotype has a count of ten or more. The CDR3 DNA reads TGTGCCAGCAGTGAATACCTTGGACAGGGAGGGGCAGATACGCAGTATTTT. As protein: CASSEYLGQGGADTQYF. The gene calls are TRBV6-1 and TRBJ2-3; D may be TRBD1 (8 bases). The germline V and J ends were trimmed by 2 bases and 4 bases, with 19 bases remaining between them. Germline values: CDR1 MNHNS, CDR2 SASEGT. This CDR3 has 17 residues.

J is TRBJ1-2 and V is TRBV9, with unresolved D. Germline V CDR1 and CDR2: SGDLS, YYNGEE. V shed 4 bases and J shed 0 bases, with 16 bases lying between them. The CDR3 totals 16 residues. The CDR3 sequence: CASSFQQRTTNYGYTF. DNA of the CDR3: TGTGCCAGCAGCTTCCAACAGAGAACCACTAACTATGGCTACACCTTC. The whole variable domain, filled in from reference TRBV9 and TRBJ1-2, reads DSGVTQTPKHLITATGQRVTLRCSPRSGDLSVYWYQQSLDQGLQFLIQYYNGEERAKGNILERFSAQQFPDLHSELNLSSLELGDSALYFCASSFQQRTTNYGYTFGSGTRLTVV.

The chain links TRBV20-1 to TRBJ1-2; 10 nucleotides line up with TRBD1. CDR3 length: 14 amino acids. Per the germline V gene, CDR1 is DFQATT and CDR2 is SNEGSKA (reference sequence). J was trimmed by 6 bases and V by 4 bases; bases with no gene match: 8. In nucleotides, the CDR3 is TGCAGTGCTACGACAGGGGGCTTTGGTAATGGCTACACCTTC. It is translated as CSATTGGFGNGYTF.

Worth noting for this clonotype: Mismatch with germline at one junction end may stem from a read error. In nucleotides, the CDR3 is TGTGCCAGCAGCTTAATGGTCGGGGCCAACACTGGAGCTTTCTTT. Its protein product is CASSLMVGANTGAFF. V usage is TRBV7-9 and J usage is TRBJ1-1; D possibly corresponds to TRBD1 (5 bases). The germline V gene encodes CDR1 SEHNR and CDR2 FQNEAQ (reference sequence). This CDR3 contains 15 residues.

To note about this clonotype: The conserved final phenylalanine or tryptophan is absent from the CDR3, which likely points to a read error. The DNA is left out, because the CDR3 cannot be placed on it with certainty; the CDR3 is given as TCRdb lists it. J is TRBJ2-5 and V is TRBV4-2; TRBD2 was called by the table and not checked on the DNA. The CDR3 is 17 amino acids long, termini counted. Germline-derived CDR1 and CDR2 are LGHNA and YNFKEQ. The CDR3 loop reads CASSQDGNYGGGYTFGS.

The chain uses TRBV27 and TRBJ2-3, with 13 bases identical to TRBD2. This CDR3 contains 16 residues. The ends lost 7 bases at V and 3 bases at J; junction bases unmatched: 7. Germline CDR1 MNHEY, CDR2 SMNVEV (reference sequence). CDR3 sequence (DNA): TGTGCCAGCACCTTGGGGGGACTAGCGGGGACAGATACGCAGTATTTT. Amino acid sequence: CASTLGGLAGTDTQYF.

The V call is TRBV19, the J call TRBJ1-5; D unresolved. This CDR3 spans 14 amino acids. V was clipped by 3 bases and J by 4 bases, with 10 bases between them. From germline, CDR1 is LNHDA and CDR2 SQIVND (reference sequence). DNA of the CDR3: TGTGCCAGTAGTATGGCGGCGGGGAATCAGCCCCAGCATTTT. Encoded protein: CASSMAAGNQPQHF.

V is TRBV5-1 and J is TRBJ1-2; 7 nucleotides match TRBD1. The ends lost 2 bases at V and 4 bases at J; junction bases unmatched: 2. Per the germline V gene, CDR1 is SGHRS and CDR2 is YFSETQ. The CDR3 length is 13 residues. CDR3 in DNA: TGCGCCAGCAGCTTTGGGGACAGCTATGGCTACACCTTC. Translation: CASSFGDSYGYTF. The full variable domain, completed using reference TRBV5-1 and TRBJ1-2, is KAGVTQTPRYLIKTRGQQVTLSCSPISGHRSVSWYQQTPGQGLQFLFEYFSETQRNKGNFPGRFSGRQFSNSRSEMNVSTLELGDSALYLCASSFGDSYGYTFGSGTRLTVV.

The chain employs TRBV2 and TRBJ2-5; no definite D call. The end of the DNA aligns better with TRBJ2-7, so the J call may be wrong. The CDR3 extends over 13 amino acids. The germline V gene encodes CDR1 SNHLY and CDR2 FYNNEI. CDR3 nucleotide sequence: TGTGCCAGCAGGAAGACTGGAACCTACGAGCAGTACTTC. Amino acids: CASRKTGTYEQYF.

Note on this clonotype: An end of the junction does not agree with germline; a read error may underlie this. V gene TRBV24-1 combines with J gene TRBJ2-1, with D unclear. CDR1 and CDR2 (germline): KGHDR, SFDVKD. The CDR3 extends over 12 amino acids. The CDR3 bases are TGTGCCACCTCGGACGGATACAATGAGCGGTTCTTC. Its translation is CATSDGYNERFF.

V and J are TRBV10-3 and TRBJ2-7; the D gene is possibly TRBD2 (7 bases). CDR3 size: 15 residues. The V gene lost 4 bases and the J gene lost 2 bases, with 15 bases spanning the gap. Germline lookup yields CDR1 ENHRY and CDR2 SYGVKD. CDR3 nucleotide sequence: TGTGCCATCAGTGGGGAGGGGGAAAGCCCCTACGAGCAGTACTTC. This encodes CAISGEGESPYEQYF.

The chain has TRBV29-1 and TRBJ2-2; TRBD2 might be the D (6 bases). CDR3 length: 14 residues. Trimming removed 6 bases at V and 3 bases at J, with 14 bases between. CDR1 and CDR2 (germline): SQVTM, ANQGSEA. The CDR3 DNA follows: TGCAGCGTCATGCTAGCGTTGGACACCGGGGAGCTGTTTTTT. It specifies CSVMLALDTGELFF.

The chain joins TRBV7-9 to TRBJ1-4, with 7 bases lining up with TRBD1. Per germline, CDR1 SEHNR and CDR2 FQNEAQ (reference sequence). CDR3 length: 16 amino acids. The junction had 5 bases not matched to a gene; V was cut back by 0 bases and J by 4 bases. CDR3 bases: TGTGCCAGCAGCTTAGCAGGGGGCGTCTTTAATGAAAAACTGTTTTTT. It translates to CASSLAGGVFNEKLFF.

The chain uses TRBV5-1 and TRBJ2-7; D remains ambiguous. V was cut by 2 bases and J by 0 bases, with 9 bases left in between. CDR3 length: 14 residues. Per germline, CDR1 SGHRS and CDR2 YFSETQ. The CDR3 is CASSLSESSYEQYF. The CDR3 nucleotides are TGCGCCAGCAGCTTATCGGAGAGCTCCTACGAGCAGTACTTC.

This clonotype was observed a few times. This chain joins TRBV7-9 and TRBJ1-2; D possibly corresponds to TRBD1 (5 bases). The ends were cut back, 1 base at V and 6 bases at J, with 15 bases in the middle. There are 15 residues in the CDR3. CDR1 is SEHNR and CDR2 is FQNEAQ in the germline V gene (reference sequence). DNA of the CDR3: TGTGCCAGCAGCTTAGAACGGGGGGTTTGGCATGGCTACACCTTC. It specifies CASSLERGVWHGYTF.

The chain couples TRBV12-5 to TRBJ2-3; a weak D match, TRBD2 (7 bases). CDR3 length: 11 amino acids. The germline V gene has CDR1 LGHNT and CDR2 FRNRAP. CDR3 in amino acids: CGGGPTDTQYF. The CDR3 nucleotides read TGTGGGGGGGGCCCCACAGATACGCAGTATTTT.

The chain combines TRBV20-1 with TRBJ2-7; D call uncertain. There are 14 residues in the CDR3. Trimming stripped 1 base from V and 0 bases from J, with 10 bases between. CDR1 and CDR2 from the germline V gene are DFQATT and SNEGSKA (reference sequence). The CDR3 DNA reads as TGCAGTGCTAGAGTGACGCTCAACTCCTACGAGCAGTACTTC. This encodes CSARVTLNSYEQYF.

Turning to this clonotype: One end of the junction is discordant with germline, which a read error may explain. This rearrangement joins TRBV7-8 to TRBJ1-1; D call uncertain. The CDR3 contains 14 residues. The germline V gene encodes CDR1 SGHVS and CDR2 FQNEAQ. CDR3 amino acids: CVSSLVVWNTEAFF. The CDR3 DNA reads TGTGTCAGCAGCTTAGTGGTGTGGAACACTGAAGCTTTCTTT.

The chain is built from TRBV7-8 and TRBJ2-5; 7 bases are shared with TRBD2. CDR3 length: 15 amino acids. In germline, CDR1 is SGHVS, CDR2 FQNEAQ. The ends lost 6 bases at V and 11 bases at J; junction bases unmatched: 18. The CDR3, as DNA: TGTGCCAGCAGAAAATCAGCTAGCGGATACTACAAGCAGTACTTC. It codes for CASRKSASGYYKQYF.

The V call is TRBV5-4, the J call TRBJ2-1; the D call may be TRBD1 or TRBD2 (6 bases each). The ends were cut back, 0 bases at V and 8 bases at J, with 15 bases in the middle. CDR1 and CDR2 from the germline V gene are SGHNT and YYREEE (reference sequence). The CDR3 runs to 15 residues. This CDR3 is CASSLARTTGHEQFF. In nucleotides, the CDR3 is TGTGCCAGCAGCTTGGCCCGGACTACAGGGCATGAGCAGTTCTTC.

The rearrangement uses TRBV6-5 and TRBJ2-5, with D possibly being TRBD1 (6 bases). Trimming removed 2 bases at V and 1 base at J, with 14 bases between. Germline CDR1 reads MNHEY; CDR2 reads SVGAGI. This CDR3 spans 16 amino acids. The CDR3 coding sequence is TGTGCCAGCAGTTACGGGGGCGGGTCTCGCCAAGAGACCCAGTACTTC. It translates to CASSYGGGSRQETQYF.

This clonotype came up a few times. This CDR3 is CASRPSGAELNTEAFF. The CDR3 DNA sequence: TGTGCCAGCAGGCCGTCAGGGGCCGAATTAAACACTGAAGCTTTCTTT. V usage is TRBV6-6 and J usage is TRBJ1-1; tentative D call: TRBD1 (6 bases). This CDR3 is built from 16 residues. V gave up 6 bases and J gave up 2 bases, with 19 bases separating them. The germline V gene has CDR1 MNHNY and CDR2 SVGAGI (reference sequence).

This clonotype was observed a few times. CDR3 in DNA: TGTGCCAGCAGCCCCCCAGCCCAACCGCCCTACGTCGAGCAGTACTTC. Amino acid sequence: CASSPPAQPPYVEQYF. The chain links TRBV7-9 to TRBJ2-7; D remains unclear. Germline V gives CDR1 SEHNR, CDR2 FQNEAQ (reference sequence). The V and J ends lost 5 bases and 6 bases respectively, with 23 bases between them. There are 16 residues in the CDR3. Using reference TRBV7-9 and TRBJ2-7 for the parts outside the CDR3, the full variable domain is DTGVSQNPRHKITKRGQNVTFRCDPISEHNRLYWYRQTLGQGPEFLTYFQNEAQLEKSRLLSDRFSAERPKGSFSTLEIQRTEQGDSAMYLCASSPPAQPPYVEQYFGPGTRLTVT.